This TCR beta chain came from a study of STAT5B mutations in CD4+ large granular lymphocyte leukemia. Whole-study results and caveats: Without HLA matching, higher CD4+ than CD8+ T-LGLL clonality could reflect small sample size. TRBV06-family usage was enriched in top patient clones (8/27) versus controls (2/35).

The CDR3 covers 19 residues. Sequenced by immunoSEQ multiplex PCR; TCRdb stores in-frame clones only, minus some. Of 45,000 or so clones in the sample, roughly 85% were seen once. Concerning this clone: Its antigen is as yet unknown.

The chain joins TRBV21-1 to TRBJ1-3; TRBD1, the table's D call, lacks a check against the DNA. TRBV21-1 is marked as a pseudogene. The receptor's source is a human donor in good health. The source material was CD4+ T cells from blood buffy coats. The CDR3 nucleotides read TGTGCCAGCAGCCCCACGGACAGGGCCCCAGCCCCCTCTGGAAACACCATATATTTT. It codes for CASSPTDRAPAPSGNTIYF.